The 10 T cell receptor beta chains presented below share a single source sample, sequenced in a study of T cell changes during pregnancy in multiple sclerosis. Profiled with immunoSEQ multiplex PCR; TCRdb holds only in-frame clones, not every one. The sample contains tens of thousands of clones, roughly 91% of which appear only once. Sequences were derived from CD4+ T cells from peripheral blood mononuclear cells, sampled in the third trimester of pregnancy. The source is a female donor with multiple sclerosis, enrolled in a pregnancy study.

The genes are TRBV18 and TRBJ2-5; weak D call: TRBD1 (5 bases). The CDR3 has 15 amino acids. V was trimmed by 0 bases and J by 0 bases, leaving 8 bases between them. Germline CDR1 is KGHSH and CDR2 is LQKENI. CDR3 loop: CASSPPWTHQETQYF. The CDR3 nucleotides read TGTGCCAGCTCACCACCGTGGACACACCAAGAGACCCAGTACTTC.

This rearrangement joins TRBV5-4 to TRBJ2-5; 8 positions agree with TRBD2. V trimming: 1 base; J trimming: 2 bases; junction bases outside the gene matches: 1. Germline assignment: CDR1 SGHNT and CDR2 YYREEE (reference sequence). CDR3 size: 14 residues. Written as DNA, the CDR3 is TGTGCCAGCAGCTTGTCGGGGGGGCAAGAGACCCAGTACTTC. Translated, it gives CASSLSGGQETQYF.

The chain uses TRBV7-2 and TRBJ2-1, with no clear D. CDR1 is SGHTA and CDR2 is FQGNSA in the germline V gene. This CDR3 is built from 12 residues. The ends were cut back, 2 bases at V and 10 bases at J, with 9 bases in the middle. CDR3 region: CASSLPVPEQFF. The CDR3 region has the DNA TGTGCCAGCAGCTTACCTGTCCCCGAGCAGTTCTTC.

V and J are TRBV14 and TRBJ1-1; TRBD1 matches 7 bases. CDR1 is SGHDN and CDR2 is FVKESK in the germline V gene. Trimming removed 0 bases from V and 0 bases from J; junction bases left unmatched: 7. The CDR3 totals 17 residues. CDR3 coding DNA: TGTGCCAGCAGCCAAGATAGATGGGACAGTCTGAACACTGAAGCTTTCTTT. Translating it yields CASSQDRWDSLNTEAFF.

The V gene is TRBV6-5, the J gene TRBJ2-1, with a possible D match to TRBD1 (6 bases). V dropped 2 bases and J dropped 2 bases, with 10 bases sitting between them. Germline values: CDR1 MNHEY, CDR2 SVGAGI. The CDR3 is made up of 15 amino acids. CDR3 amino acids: CASSYRWDTYNEQFF. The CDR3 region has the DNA TGTGCCAGCAGTTACCGTTGGGACACCTACAATGAGCAGTTCTTC.

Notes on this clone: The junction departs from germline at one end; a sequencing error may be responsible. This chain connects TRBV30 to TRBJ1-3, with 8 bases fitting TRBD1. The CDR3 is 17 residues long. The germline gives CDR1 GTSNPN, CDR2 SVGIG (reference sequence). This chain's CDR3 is CARSPRTGPRSGNTIYF. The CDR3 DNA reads TGTGCCCGGAGTCCGAGGACAGGGCCCCGCTCTGGAAACACCATATATTTT.

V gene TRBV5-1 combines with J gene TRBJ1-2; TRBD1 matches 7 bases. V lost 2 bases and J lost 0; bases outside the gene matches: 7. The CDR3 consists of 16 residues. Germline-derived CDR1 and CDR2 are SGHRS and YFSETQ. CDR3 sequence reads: CASSLLDTGANYGYTF. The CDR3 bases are TGCGCCAGCAGCTTATTAGACACAGGGGCTAACTATGGCTACACCTTC.

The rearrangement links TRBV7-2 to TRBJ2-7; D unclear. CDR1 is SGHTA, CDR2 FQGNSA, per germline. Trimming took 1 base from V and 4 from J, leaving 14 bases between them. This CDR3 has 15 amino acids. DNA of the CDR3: TGTGCCAGCAGCTTAGGAGGCCGATCCCTATACGAGCAGTACTTC. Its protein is CASSLGGRSLYEQYF.

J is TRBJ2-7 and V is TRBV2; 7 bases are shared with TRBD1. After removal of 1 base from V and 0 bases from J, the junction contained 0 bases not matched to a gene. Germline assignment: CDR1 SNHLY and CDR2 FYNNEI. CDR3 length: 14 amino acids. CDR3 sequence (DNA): TGTGCCAGCAGTGAAGACAGGGGCTCCTACGAGCAGTACTTC. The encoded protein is CASSEDRGSYEQYF.

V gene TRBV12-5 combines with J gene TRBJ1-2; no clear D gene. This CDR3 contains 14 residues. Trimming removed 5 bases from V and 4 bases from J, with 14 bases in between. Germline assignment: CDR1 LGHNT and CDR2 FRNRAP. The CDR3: CASGLSQSFYGYTF. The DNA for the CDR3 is TGTGCTAGTGGTCTGTCACAGTCGTTCTATGGCTACACCTTC.